The next 15 T cell receptor beta chains were all read from a single sample in a study of CD8 T cells in Susac syndrome. Random hexamers were used to reverse transcribe the RNA input (about 0.5 to 1 ug). TCRdb called the immunoSEQ multiplex PCR reads again in MiXCR, with one record for every CDR3 protein. The sample holds around 170,000 distinct CDR3 sequences; approximately 94% are singletons and the top ten take around 0.13%. Specimen: CD4+ T cells from PBMCs. These receptor sequences come from a human donor with Susac syndrome.

The chain has TRBV7-2 and TRBJ2-5; D uncertain. Germline V gene data show CDR1 as SGHTA and CDR2 as FQGNSA. Between the trimmed V and J ends, which lost 5 bases and 4 bases, there was a span of 8 bases. There are 12 residues in the CDR3. The DNA for the CDR3 is TGTGCCAGCAGCACGTATGGAGAGACCCAGTACTTC. It codes for CASSTYGETQYF.

The rearrangement uses TRBV7-2 and TRBJ2-5, with TRBD1 identical over 8 bases. The CDR3 sequence is 13 residues long. Trimming cost V 5 bases and J 6 bases; bases outside gene matches: 5. CDR1 and CDR2 (germline): SGHTA, FQGNSA. CDR3 nucleotide sequence: TGTGCCAGCAGCAACGACAGGGGCCAGACCCAGTACTTC. It specifies CASSNDRGQTQYF.

This clonotype is a singleton in its sample. V usage is TRBV6-2 or TRBV6-3 and J usage is TRBJ2-7; D unclear. In germline, CDR1 is MNHEY, CDR2 SVGEGT. The V and J ends lost 8 bases and 2 bases respectively, with 16 bases between them. The CDR3 is made up of 14 amino acids. Written as DNA, the CDR3 is TGTGCCAGCCGACTTTTAGGAATACCCTACGAGCAGTACTTC. Amino acids: CASRLLGIPYEQYF.

V is TRBV2 and J is TRBJ2-7; either TRBD1 or TRBD2 may fit D (5 bases each). V was shortened by 1 base and J by 3 bases, with 10 bases between the two germline ends. CDR3 size: 14 residues. CDR1 SNHLY and CDR2 FYNNEI come from the germline V gene. The CDR3 reads CASSEGGVSYEQYF. In DNA, the CDR3 is TGTGCCAGCAGTGAAGGAGGGGTCAGCTACGAGCAGTACTTC.

This chain links TRBV29-1 with TRBJ1-1; a possible D gene is TRBD1 (5 bases). Germline CDR1 SQVTM, CDR2 ANQGSEA. The CDR3 has 17 amino acids. V gave up 3 bases and J gave up 6 bases, with 26 bases separating them. This CDR3 reads CSVDLNPIAGRVAEAFF. CDR3 sequence (DNA): TGCAGCGTTGATTTGAATCCGATTGCAGGGAGGGTGGCTGAAGCTTTCTTT. Supplemented by reference TRBV29-1 and TRBJ1-1, the full variable domain reads SAVISQKPSRDICQRGTSLTIQCQVDSQVTMMFWYRQQPGQSLTLIATANQGSEATYESGFVIDKFPISRPNLTFSTLTVSNMSPEDSSIYLCSVDLNPIAGRVAEAFFGQGTRLTVV.

The V call is TRBV5-1, the J call TRBJ1-6, with D unclear. This CDR3 is 13 amino acids long. Germline-derived CDR1 and CDR2 are SGHRS and YFSETQ. V lost 0 bases to trimming and J lost 7 bases, with 5 bases between them. The CDR3 loop reads CASSLGDNSPLHF. As DNA, the CDR3 is TGCGCCAGCAGCTTGGGCGACAATTCACCCCTCCACTTT.

The chain combines TRBV28 with TRBJ2-4; 7 bases are a match to TRBD2. Trimming cost V 7 bases and J 7 bases; bases outside gene matches: 7. This CDR3 has 13 amino acids. Germline CDR1 is MDHEN and CDR2 is SYDVKM. This CDR3 reads CASKRQGGNIQYF. CDR3 sequence (DNA): TGTGCCAGCAAACGGCAGGGAGGGAACATTCAGTACTTC. The full variable domain, completed using reference TRBV28 and TRBJ2-4, is DVKVTQSSRYLVKRTGEKVFLECVQDMDHENMFWYRQDPGLGLRLIYFSYDVKMKEKGDIPEGYSVSREKKERFSLILESASTNQTSMYLCASKRQGGNIQYFGAGTRLSVL.

This clonotype was detected only once. V gene TRBV5-6 combines with J gene TRBJ1-2, with TRBD1 identical over 10 bases. The CDR3 runs to 14 residues. CDR1 is SGHDT, CDR2 YYEEEE, per germline. The V segment lost 7 bases and the J segment 4 bases; nucleotides outside the gene matches: 7. CDR3 sequence (DNA): TGTGCCAGCGGAAAGGACAGGGGGATCTATGGCTACACCTTC. This codes for CASGKDRGIYGYTF.

This clonotype was recorded once. The rearrangement links TRBV4-2 to TRBJ2-2; D gene unclear. Germline-derived CDR1 and CDR2 are LGHNA and YNFKEQ. CDR3 length equals 17 residues. Deletions cut 0 bases from V and 2 bases from J, with 13 bases between. The CDR3 DNA follows: TGTGCCAGCAGCCAAGATACCGGCGCGCGTAACACCGGGGAGCTGTTTTTT. Protein: CASSQDTGARNTGELFF.

This clonotype was detected only once. The chain employs TRBV29-1 and TRBJ2-1; D is uncertain. The CDR3 loop spans 11 amino acids. Trimming took 3 bases from V and 4 from J, leaving 4 bases between them. Germline V gives CDR1 SQVTM, CDR2 ANQGSEA. Here the CDR3 DNA reads TGCAGCGTTGACGCTTACAATGAGCAGTTCTTC. This encodes CSVDAYNEQFF.

This rearrangement joins TRBV4-3 to TRBJ2-1; the D call may be TRBD1 or TRBD2 (6 bases each). CDR3 length equals 13 residues. CDR1 is LGHNA and CDR2 is YSLEER in the germline V gene. Deletions cut 0 bases from V and 13 bases from J, with 13 bases between. The CDR3 protein is CASSQDLGGRQFF. The CDR3, as DNA: TGCGCCAGCAGCCAAGATCTAGGGGGGCGCCAGTTCTTC.

The V and J genes are TRBV6-6 and TRBJ2-3; the D gene could be TRBD1 or TRBD2 (5 bases each). Trimming cost V 2 bases and J 8 bases, with 14 bases left between them. This CDR3 is built from 14 residues. Germline loops: CDR1 MNHNY, CDR2 SVGAGI (reference sequence). The CDR3 DNA reads TGTGCCAGCAGTTACGGGGGTCAGGATGCTACGCAGTATTTT. Residues: CASSYGGQDATQYF.

The chain couples TRBV25-1 to TRBJ1-1; perhaps TRBD1 as D (6 bases). Germline CDR1 and CDR2: MGHDK and SYGVNS. V was shortened by 2 bases and J by 1 base, with 11 bases between the two germline ends. The CDR3 length is 15 residues. The CDR3 sequence is CASSELQQGNTEAFF. For the CDR3, the DNA is TGTGCCAGCAGTGAACTACAACAGGGGAACACTGAAGCTTTCTTT.

The chain carries TRBV7-2 and TRBJ2-1; possible D gene TRBD2, 5 bases. CDR3 size: 14 residues. Germline V gene lookup returns CDR1 SGHTA and CDR2 FQGNSA. V lost 5 bases to trimming and J lost 5 bases, with 13 bases between them. The CDR3: CASSLQWTDNEQFF. The CDR3 DNA reads TGTGCCAGCAGCCTACAATGGACTGACAATGAGCAGTTCTTC.

The chain links TRBV6-2 or TRBV6-3 to TRBJ1-5, with D possibly matching TRBD1 (5 bases). There are 15 residues in the CDR3. CDR1 and CDR2 from the germline V gene are MNHEY and SVGEGT. V dropped 2 bases and J dropped 7 bases, with 15 bases sitting between them. The CDR3 reads CASSYDGGREQPQHF. In DNA, the CDR3 is TGTGCCAGCAGTTACGATGGGGGACGGGAGCAGCCCCAGCATTTT.